These T cell receptor beta chains were read from a single sample in a study of tumor and adjacent non-tumor tissue in lung cancer. TCRdb re-called the multiplex PCR reads through MiXCR, storing one row per CDR3 protein. This sample has 45,000 to 65,000 distinct CDR3 sequences; 70% to 80% occur once, and the top ten carry roughly a quarter. Sequences were obtained from distant non-tumor lung tissue. Source of these receptors: an older woman with non-small cell lung cancer. CDR3s include the opening cysteine and the closing phenylalanine or tryptophan. Each record gives: J gene, V gene, CDR3 length, clone size, D gene, CDR3 protein, CDR3 DNA. D genes are given only for firm matches. Only some rows state a clone size, as once, few, many or a class for expanded clones.

J gene: TRBJ2-3; V gene: TRBV5-1; CDR3 length: 16; clone size: NA; D gene: TRBD1; CDR3 protein: CASSARQGLSIDTQYF; CDR3 DNA: TGCGCCAGCAGCGCCCGACAGGGGCTTAGCATAGATACGCAGTATTTT
J gene: TRBJ2-7; V gene: TRBV11-2; CDR3 length: 15; clone size: NA; D gene: TRBD2; CDR3 protein: CASSYWTSGNYEQYF; CDR3 DNA: TGTGCCAGCAGCTACTGGACTAGCGGGAACTATGAGCAGTACTTC
J gene: TRBJ1-2; V gene: TRBV28; CDR3 length: 15; clone size: NA; D gene: NA; CDR3 protein: CANRPAPGTSYGYTF; CDR3 DNA: TGTGCCAACAGACCAGCCCCCGGGACAAGCTATGGCTACACCTTC
J gene: TRBJ2-7; V gene: TRBV11-2; CDR3 length: 13; clone size: NA; D gene: NA; CDR3 protein: CASNRQIMYEHYF; CDR3 DNA: TGTGCCAGCAATCGCCAGATTATGTACGAGCATTACTTC
J gene: TRBJ1-4; V gene: TRBV20-1; CDR3 length: 15; clone size: NA; D gene: NA; CDR3 protein: CSASDRSATNEKLFF; CDR3 DNA: TGCAGTGCTAGTGACAGATCAGCAACTAATGAAAAACTGTTTTTT
J gene: TRBJ2-1; V gene: TRBV9; CDR3 length: 16; clone size: NA; D gene: TRBD2; CDR3 protein: CASSHRTSDIHNEQFF; CDR3 DNA: TGTGCCAGCAGCCACCGGACTAGCGATATCCACAATGAGCAGTTCTTC
J gene: TRBJ2-7; V gene: TRBV6-6; CDR3 length: 17; clone size: many; D gene: TRBD2; CDR3 protein: CASSYSTLTSGTYEQYF; CDR3 DNA: TGTGCCAGCAGTTACTCAACGTTGACTAGCGGAACCTACGAGCAGTACTTC
J gene: TRBJ1-3; V gene: TRBV4-1; CDR3 length: 18; clone size: NA; D gene: NA; CDR3 protein: CSSSRDRAGPSSGNTIYF; CDR3 DNA: TGTTCCAGCAGCCGAGATCGGGCGGGACCGAGCTCTGGAAACACCATATATTTT
J gene: TRBJ2-4; V gene: TRBV2; CDR3 length: 12; clone size: NA; D gene: NA; CDR3 protein: CASSACSDIQYF; CDR3 DNA: TGTGCCAGCAGTGCCTGTTCGGACATTCAGTACTTC
J gene: TRBJ1-1; V gene: TRBV4-3; CDR3 length: 14; clone size: NA; D gene: NA; CDR3 protein: CAISQGRRNTEAFF; CDR3 DNA: TGCGCCATCAGCCAAGGGAGGAGGAACACTGAAGCTTTCTTT
J gene: TRBJ1-1; V gene: TRBV29-1; CDR3 length: 11; clone size: NA; D gene: NA; CDR3 protein: CGGREGTGALF; CDR3 DNA: TGCGGGGGTCGGGAGGGGACCGGAGCTCTCTTT
J gene: TRBJ2-7; V gene: TRBV4-2; CDR3 length: 15; clone size: medium-sized; D gene: NA; CDR3 protein: CASSQEEAGLYEQYF; CDR3 DNA: TGTGCCAGCAGTCAGGAGGAGGCAGGCCTCTACGAGCAGTACTTC
J gene: TRBJ2-7; V gene: TRBV11-2; CDR3 length: 13; clone size: NA; D gene: NA; CDR3 protein: CASSSLGLYGQYF; CDR3 DNA: TGTGCCAGCAGTTCCCTCGGACTATACGGGCAGTACTTC
J gene: TRBJ2-1; V gene: TRBV4-3; CDR3 length: 17; clone size: medium-sized; D gene: TRBD2; CDR3 protein: CASSQGGRAGGNNEQFF; CDR3 DNA: TGCGCCAGCAGCCAAGGCGGACGAGCGGGAGGGAACAATGAGCAGTTCTTC
J gene: TRBJ2-2; V gene: TRBV4-1; CDR3 length: 18; clone size: NA; D gene: TRBD1; CDR3 protein: CVSSQVFLLRGRTGELFF; CDR3 DNA: TGCGTCAGCAGCCAAGTTTTCCTGCTAAGGGGGCGGACAGGGGAGCTGTTTTTT
J gene: TRBJ2-3; V gene: TRBV11-2; CDR3 length: 13; clone size: many; D gene: NA; CDR3 protein: CASSLALSDTQYF; CDR3 DNA: TGTGCCAGCAGCTTAGCTCTCTCAGATACGCAGTATTTT
J gene: TRBJ2-5; V gene: TRBV7-7; CDR3 length: 14; clone size: NA; D gene: NA; CDR3 protein: CASSQGGTGETQYF; CDR3 DNA: TGTGCTAGCAGCCAAGGGGGGACCGGAGAGACCCAGTACTTC
J gene: TRBJ1-5; V gene: TRBV5-6; CDR3 length: 19; clone size: many; D gene: TRBD1; CDR3 protein: CASSSRRTGRSLSNQPQHF; CDR3 DNA: TGTGCCAGCAGCTCACGGAGGACAGGGCGTTCCCTTAGCAATCAGCCCCAGCATTTT
J gene: TRBJ2-7; V gene: TRBV4-2; CDR3 length: 16; clone size: once; D gene: TRBD1; CDR3 protein: CASSQDLGQGSYEKYF; CDR3 DNA: TGTGCCAGCAGCCAAGATCTGGGACAGGGATCCTACGAGAAGTACTTC
J gene: TRBJ1-6; V gene: TRBV6-6; CDR3 length: 17; clone size: NA; D gene: NA; CDR3 protein: CASGFGEVSSYNSPLHF; CDR3 DNA: TGTGCCAGCGGTTTTGGTGAAGTGAGCTCCTATAATTCACCCCTCCACTTT
J gene: TRBJ2-7; V gene: TRBV4-2; CDR3 length: 16; clone size: NA; D gene: NA; CDR3 protein: CASSQDSSQSGYEQYF; CDR3 DNA: TGCGCCAGCAGCCAAGATTCATCCCAGAGCGGCTACGAGCAGTACTTC
J gene: TRBJ2-5; V gene: TRBV6-5; CDR3 length: 14; clone size: NA; D gene: NA; CDR3 protein: CASSAQGEQETQRF; CDR3 DNA: TGTGCCAGCAGTGCCCAGGGAGAGCAAGAGACCCAGCGCTTC
J gene: TRBJ1-1; V gene: TRBV13; CDR3 length: 15; clone size: many; D gene: TRBD1; CDR3 protein: CASSSQTGTNTEAFF; CDR3 DNA: TGTGCCAGCAGCTCTCAGACAGGGACTAACACTGAAGCTTTCTTT
J gene: TRBJ2-7; V gene: TRBV4-1; CDR3 length: 14; clone size: NA; D gene: NA; CDR3 protein: CASSPTPDSHEQYF; CDR3 DNA: TGCGCCAGCAGCCCAACTCCGGACAGTCATGAGCAGTACTTC
J gene: TRBJ2-1; V gene: TRBV5-1; CDR3 length: 15; clone size: NA; D gene: NA; CDR3 protein: CASSNRDMAKNEQFF; CDR3 DNA: TGCGCCAGCAGCAACCGGGACATGGCCAAGAATGAACAGTTCTTC
J gene: TRBJ1-5; V gene: TRBV20-1; CDR3 length: 13; clone size: NA; D gene: NA; CDR3 protein: CSIRDFGNQPQHF; CDR3 DNA: TGCAGTATTAGAGATTTCGGTAATCAGCCCCAGCATTTT
J gene: TRBJ2-7; V gene: TRBV11-2; CDR3 length: 15; clone size: NA; D gene: NA; CDR3 protein: CASSLALPLAHEQHF; CDR3 DNA: TGTGCCAGCAGCCTAGCCCTACCCTTGGCACATGAGCAGCACTTC
J gene: TRBJ2-2; V gene: TRBV28; CDR3 length: 17; clone size: NA; D gene: NA; CDR3 protein: CASSFPSQRPNTGKLFF; CDR3 DNA: TGTGCCAGCAGTTTCCCTTCCCAAAGGCCGAACACCGGGAAGCTGTTTTTT
J gene: TRBJ2-3; V gene: TRBV29-1; CDR3 length: 16; clone size: many; D gene: NA; CDR3 protein: CSVEGGPSSSTDTQYF; CDR3 DNA: TGCAGCGTTGAAGGGGGTCCCTCTTCTAGCACAGATACGCAGTATTTT
J gene: TRBJ1-6; V gene: TRBV28; CDR3 length: 12; clone size: many; D gene: NA; CDR3 protein: CASSPPRGSLHF; CDR3 DNA: TGTGCCAGCAGTCCCCCGCGAGGGTCCCTCCACTTT
J gene: TRBJ2-5; V gene: TRBV14; CDR3 length: 18; clone size: many; D gene: NA; CDR3 protein: CASSQDLAPPLSQETQYF; CDR3 DNA: TGTGCCAGCAGCCAAGATCTAGCGCCTCCTCTAAGCCAAGAGACCCAGTACTTC
J gene: TRBJ2-3; V gene: TRBV6-5; CDR3 length: 13; clone size: NA; D gene: NA; CDR3 protein: CASRQAQVPTQFF; CDR3 DNA: TGTGCCAGCAGACAAGCACAGGTCCCTACGCAGTTTTTT
J gene: TRBJ1-1; V gene: TRBV30; CDR3 length: 15; clone size: NA; D gene: NA; CDR3 protein: CIWSVRGGRDTEAFF; CDR3 DNA: TGTATCTGGAGTGTACGTGGGGGCAGGGACACTGAAGCTTTCTTT
J gene: TRBJ1-3; V gene: TRBV5-5; CDR3 length: 17; clone size: NA; D gene: NA; CDR3 protein: CASSLWHTFSYGNTIYF; CDR3 DNA: TGTGCCAGCAGCTTGTGGCACACCTTTAGCTATGGAAACACCATATATTTT
J gene: TRBJ1-1; V gene: TRBV28; CDR3 length: 15; clone size: NA; D gene: NA; CDR3 protein: CASRLLPPSYTEAFF; CDR3 DNA: TGTGCCAGCAGGTTATTGCCTCCTAGCTACACTGAAGCTTTCTTC
J gene: TRBJ2-2; V gene: TRBV10-2; CDR3 length: 14; clone size: NA; D gene: NA; CDR3 protein: CVSRAGATTGELFF; CDR3 DNA: TGCGTCAGCAGGGCAGGAGCGACCACCGGGGAGCTGTTTTTT
J gene: TRBJ1-4; V gene: TRBV11-2; CDR3 length: 12; clone size: NA; D gene: NA; CDR3 protein: CASSSDKGIPFF; CDR3 DNA: TGTGCCAGCAGCTCAGATAAGGGCATACCGTTTTTT
J gene: TRBJ1-1; V gene: TRBV5-1; CDR3 length: 13; clone size: NA; D gene: NA; CDR3 protein: CASREAPNTETFF; CDR3 DNA: TGCGCCAGCAGGGAAGCACCAAACACTGAAACATTCTTT
J gene: TRBJ2-6; V gene: TRBV4-3; CDR3 length: 15; clone size: NA; D gene: TRBD1; CDR3 protein: CASSLGGSGANLLTF; CDR3 DNA: TGCGCCAGCAGCCTAGGGGGCTCTGGGGCCAACCTTCTGACTTTC
J gene: TRBJ2-5; V gene: TRBV20-1; CDR3 length: 12; clone size: NA; D gene: NA; CDR3 protein: CSARISSHAQYF; CDR3 DNA: TGCAGTGCTAGGATCTCCTCCCACGCCCAGTACTTC
J gene: TRBJ2-1; V gene: TRBV4-2; CDR3 length: 17; clone size: NA; D gene: TRBD2; CDR3 protein: CASSLKLAGDNRVEQFF; CDR3 DNA: TGTGCCAGCAGCCTGAAACTAGCGGGGGATAACCGAGTGGAGCAGTTCTTC
J gene: TRBJ1-6; V gene: TRBV4-3; CDR3 length: 13; clone size: NA; D gene: NA; CDR3 protein: CASSLQRDSHLHF; CDR3 DNA: TGCGCAAGCAGCCTTCAGAGGGATTCACACCTCCACTTT
J gene: TRBJ2-7; V gene: TRBV29-1; CDR3 length: 13; clone size: NA; D gene: NA; CDR3 protein: CSVMAGTSNEQYF; CDR3 DNA: TGCAGCGTTATGGCGGGGACCTCCAACGAGCAGTACTTC
J gene: TRBJ1-5; V gene: TRBV20-1; CDR3 length: 15; clone size: NA; D gene: NA; CDR3 protein: CSARDRRGGIQPKHF; CDR3 DNA: TGCAGTGCTAGAGATCGGAGGGGCGGTATTCAGCCCAAGCATTTT
J gene: TRBJ2-3; V gene: TRBV7-9; CDR3 length: 15; clone size: NA; D gene: NA; CDR3 protein: CASSFWGSDTDTQYF; CDR3 DNA: TGTGCCAGCAGCTTTTGGGGAAGCGACACAGATACGCAGTATTTT
J gene: TRBJ1-2; V gene: TRBV28; CDR3 length: 14; clone size: many; D gene: TRBD1; CDR3 protein: CASGSGGDYYGYTF; CDR3 DNA: TGTGCCAGCGGATCAGGGGGCGATTATTATGGCTACACCTTC
J gene: TRBJ2-7; V gene: TRBV11-2; CDR3 length: 14; clone size: few; D gene: TRBD1; CDR3 protein: CASSRDRAGGDQYF; CDR3 DNA: TGTGCCAGCAGCCGGGACAGGGCAGGGGGGGACCAGTACTTC
J gene: TRBJ2-5; V gene: TRBV29-1; CDR3 length: 14; clone size: NA; D gene: NA; CDR3 protein: CSVVLPARQETQYF; CDR3 DNA: TGCAGCGTTGTGCTGCCAGCGCGCCAAGAGACCCAGTACTTC
J gene: TRBJ2-1; V gene: TRBV5-1; CDR3 length: 16; clone size: NA; D gene: NA; CDR3 protein: CASSQEVQAQYNELFF; CDR3 DNA: TGCGCCAGCAGCCAGGAGGTGCAGGCGCAATACAATGAGCTGTTCTTC
J gene: TRBJ2-7; V gene: TRBV11-1; CDR3 length: 16; clone size: NA; D gene: TRBD1; CDR3 protein: CASSLAGQGGSYEWYF; CDR3 DNA: TGTGCCAGCAGCTTAGCGGGACAGGGAGGGTCCTACGAGTGGTACTTC
J gene: TRBJ2-3; V gene: TRBV11-3; CDR3 length: 18; clone size: once; D gene: NA; CDR3 protein: CASSLVQDGGDTTDTQYF; CDR3 DNA: TGTGCCAGCAGCTTAGTTCAGGATGGCGGGGACACCACAGATACGCAGTATTTT
J gene: TRBJ2-3; V gene: TRBV11-2; CDR3 length: 12; clone size: many; D gene: NA; CDR3 protein: CASSLDRDTQYF; CDR3 DNA: TGTGCCAGCAGTCTGGACAGAGATACGCAGTATTTT
J gene: TRBJ2-5; V gene: TRBV29-1; CDR3 length: 12; clone size: NA; D gene: NA; CDR3 protein: CRARHGGETQYF; CDR3 DNA: TGCAGGGCCCGTCACGGGGGAGAGACCCAGTACTTC
J gene: TRBJ1-5; V gene: TRBV6-2/TRBV6-3; CDR3 length: 16; clone size: NA; D gene: NA; CDR3 protein: CASSCPRGGGDQPQHF; CDR3 DNA: TGTGCCAGCAGTTGCCCGCGAGGGGGGGGAGATCAGCCCCAGCATTTT
J gene: TRBJ1-1; V gene: TRBV6-5; CDR3 length: 16; clone size: NA; D gene: NA; CDR3 protein: CASSYSAGLTNTEAFF; CDR3 DNA: TGTGCCAGCAGTTACTCGGCCGGACTCACAAACACTGAAGCTTTCTTT
J gene: TRBJ1-1; V gene: TRBV29-1; CDR3 length: 12; clone size: medium-sized; D gene: TRBD1; CDR3 protein: CSVEQGVAEAFF; CDR3 DNA: TGCAGCGTTGAACAGGGGGTCGCTGAAGCTTTCTTT
J gene: TRBJ1-6; V gene: TRBV11-3; CDR3 length: 16; clone size: few; D gene: NA; CDR3 protein: CASSFSRTGGDSPLHF; CDR3 DNA: TGTGCCAGCAGTTTTTCTCGGACTGGGGGGGATTCACCCCTCCACTTT